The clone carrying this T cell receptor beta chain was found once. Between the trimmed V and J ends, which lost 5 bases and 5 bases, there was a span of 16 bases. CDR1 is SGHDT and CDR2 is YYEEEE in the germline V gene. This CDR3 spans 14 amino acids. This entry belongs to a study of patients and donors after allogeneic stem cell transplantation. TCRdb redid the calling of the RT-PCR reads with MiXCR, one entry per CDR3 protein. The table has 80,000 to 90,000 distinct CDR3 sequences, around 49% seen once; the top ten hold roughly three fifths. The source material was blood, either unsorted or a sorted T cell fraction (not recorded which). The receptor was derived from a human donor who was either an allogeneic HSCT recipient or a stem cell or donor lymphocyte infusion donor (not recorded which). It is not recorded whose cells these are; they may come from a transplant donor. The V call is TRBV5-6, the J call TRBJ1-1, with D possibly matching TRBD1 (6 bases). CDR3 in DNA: TGTGCCAGCAGTCTAGGACCGACAGGAACTGAAGCTTTCTTT. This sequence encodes CASSLGPTGTEAFF.